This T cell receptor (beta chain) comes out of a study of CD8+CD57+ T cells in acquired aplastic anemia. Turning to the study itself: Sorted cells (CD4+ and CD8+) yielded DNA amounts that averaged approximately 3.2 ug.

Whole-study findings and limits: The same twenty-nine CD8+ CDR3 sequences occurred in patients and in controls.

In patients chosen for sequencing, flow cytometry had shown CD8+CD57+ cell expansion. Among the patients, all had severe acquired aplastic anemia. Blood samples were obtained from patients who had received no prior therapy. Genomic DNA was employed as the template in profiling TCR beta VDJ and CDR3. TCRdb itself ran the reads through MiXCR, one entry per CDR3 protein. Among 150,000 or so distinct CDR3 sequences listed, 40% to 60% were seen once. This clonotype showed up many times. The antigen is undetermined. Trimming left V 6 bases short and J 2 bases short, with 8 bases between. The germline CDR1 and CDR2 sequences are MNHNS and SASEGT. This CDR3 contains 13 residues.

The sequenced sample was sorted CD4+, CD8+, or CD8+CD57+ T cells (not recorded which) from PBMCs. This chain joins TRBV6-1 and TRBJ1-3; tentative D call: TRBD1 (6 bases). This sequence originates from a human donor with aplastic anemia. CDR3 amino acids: CASRQGPGNTIYF. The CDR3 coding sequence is TGTGCCAGCAGACAGGGACCTGGAAACACCATATATTTT.